This T cell receptor (beta chain) was recorded in a study of cytomegalovirus exposure and HLA in healthy donors (dated by TCRdb to about 2017). Turning to the overall study: An earlier analysis of several hundred of the donors reported under 300 Gb of sequence data and 90 million to 120 million unique TCR beta sequences obtained from approximately 180 million T cells. Every repertoire in the discovery cohort had been generated on one and the same sequencing platform. Among around 400 genotyped donors of the cohort, an average of around 250,000 unique TCR beta nucleotide sequences was sequenced per donor, of which 15% to 20% were non-productive. The later analysis used no new phenotypic data to find candidate immune exposures, relying instead on TCR beta sequences and their occurrence across donors. Typing coverage differed by locus: A, B, C, DRB1 and DQB1 were typed in about 629-640 donors, DQA1 in about 550, DPA1 in around 600, and DPB1 in just under 490. A separate validation cohort of some 130 different subjects was used in addition to the roughly 640-subject first cohort. Of the roughly 400 genotyped donors, over 65% fell in the genetic ancestry cluster associated with self-reported Caucasian donors. HLA typing included class I and class II loci at four-digit resolution. A later analysis re-examined previously published TCR beta repertoires from around 670 donors and added high-resolution HLA genotyping to investigate patterns of TCR occurrence. The study profiled the T cell repertoires of 666 subjects by immunosequencing and related them to cytomegalovirus serostatus. In a later genetic analysis, genome-wide SNP genotypes for about 65% of the 666 donors were used, and that subset was treated as a discovery cohort. Because of strong linkage in the cohort, five DR-DQ haplotypes were treated as single units for association and clustering. The study aimed to test whether cataloging public T cell receptors could reveal signatures of past pathogen exposure. Donor age, sex, ethnicity and CMV serostatus were collected together with the repertoire data. To predict cytomegalovirus infection status, the study brought together high-throughput TCR immunosequencing, statistical association of individual TCRs with disease status, and machine learning. To decide whether each TCR beta V gene segment behaved as functional or pseudogenic, an earlier analysis of some 580 of the donors relied on high-throughput TCR beta sequencing. Roughly 300 gigabases of sequencing data and 70 million to 100 million unique TCR sequences made up an early release that covered 640 HLA-typed donors. Here is what the overall study found, with its caveats: In a later analysis, the rate of TCR association differed among HLA loci, with DRB1 alleles having the most associated TCRs and HLA-C alleles having the fewest. Strong co-occurrence of HLA alleles, especially DR and DQ, made assigning TCR associations to individual alleles difficult. The authors suggested that the approach could potentially be extended to other disease states and immunological phenotypes. A further reported finding was that TCR beta sequences accurately predicted the HLA-A and HLA-B alleles for most subjects in the first cohort. In a later genetic analysis, a missense DCLRE1C variant was associated with V-gene and J-gene trimming of TCR beta chains, and the association was replicated in an independent cohort. Because HLA typing was unavailable for some donors at each locus, only the typed subset was used in association tests. According to a later analysis, parvovirus B19, influenza, CMV and Epstein-Barr virus appeared linked to several top co-occurrence clusters. A few of the identified cytomegalovirus-associated TCR beta chains were confirmed in vitro to be specific for cytomegalovirus antigens. Most TCR sequences were observed very rarely across donors, whereas some public TCRs were present in many individuals. Presence/absence analyses assumed roughly uniform sequencing depth across donors, an assumption that may not hold. The 87-base-pair reads could not distinguish some IMGT-functional V segments, including TRBV6-2 and TRBV6-3, so those segments were excluded. According to a later genetic analysis, donors in an Asian-associated ancestry cluster had fewer N-insertions in productive TCRs than the approximately 670-donor mean. Compared with equally common non-associated chains, HLA-associated TCR beta chains in a later analysis were more clonally expanded and had lower generation probabilities. The study listed approximately 150 TCR beta chains as associated with cytomegalovirus. Broadly in line with IMGT annotations, most TCR beta V segments showed up in productive rearrangements about 90% or about 30% of the time in an earlier analysis of some 590 of the donors. Immune exposure information for the cohort was limited to CMV serostatus. Specific HLA alleles were associated with 18,000 or so TCR beta sequences at a false discovery rate of 0.05 in a later analysis. Because counts were too low, 15 to 20 rarely observed V segments, including chromosome 9 orphons, were excluded from the earlier analysis of several hundred of the donors. The cohort was sequenced for TCR beta chains only, and without alpha or paired-chain data the features that could be detected were limited. The classifier was reported to diagnose cytomegalovirus status with high specificity and sensitivity in both the original cohort and the validation cohort. A group of highly shared sequence variants was considered likely to be a technical artifact of the sequencing pipeline. Linkage disequilibrium might explain the correlated functional status among segregating V segments, but an unknown experimental factor could not be ruled out. Most CMV-associated TCR beta chains appeared to be HLA-restricted in a later analysis, and the HLA associations seemed to be driven largely by CMV exposure.

Note on this clone: Its antigen is currently not known. Base qualities are not at hand, and no much larger clone is one base apart.

In the germline V gene, CDR1 corresponds to SGHTA and CDR2 to FQGNSA. Measured from the cysteine to the phenylalanine, the CDR3 is 15 residues long. Solely the CDR3 DNA is kept, with 45 bases framed from the first base. V lost 0 bases and J lost 4 bases; the stretch between them is 13 bases long. The cohort consisted of 670 or so healthy bone marrow donors. Cohort members were all nominally healthy when sampled, although unrecorded immune exposures were likely present. The donor was CMV seropositive and was included in the group of almost 300 seropositive cohort members. Every donor gave a peripheral blood sample, and the peripheral blood mononuclear cells from that sample were used for TCR beta sequencing. The Qiagen DNeasy Blood Extraction Kit was used to extract genomic DNA from the blood cell samples. Libraries were made using the immunoSEQ multiplex PCR assay. A mixture of 60 forward primers for TCR Vbeta segments and 13 reverse primers for TCR Jbeta segments was used in the multiplex PCR. The CDR3 region of rearranged TCR beta genes was amplified from genomic DNA by a multiplex PCR assay. The Illumina HiSeq System was used to sequence the amplified TCR beta libraries as 87-base-pair reads. In the paper's pipeline: A later analysis tallied around 82 million unique TCR beta chains across the 666 repertoires, and approximately 11 million of those chains were shared by two or more donors. A nearest-neighbor algorithm error-corrected the raw reads and collapsed the reads into unique sequences, merging closely related sequences to remove PCR and sequencing errors. CDR3 sequences were aligned to IMGT reference sequences to assign V, D and J gene segments. For a sequence to be retained, at least a six-nucleotide match to both a V gene segment and a J gene segment was required. A rearrangement was called productive if the CDR3 had no stop codons and remained in frame with V and J, and every other rearrangement was called non-productive. CDR3 was defined by IMGT convention, running from the second conserved V-encoded cysteine to the conserved J-encoded phenylalanine. Sequences without an unambiguous match to a single V gene segment were excluded from the earlier analysis of about 630 of the donors. An earlier analysis of under 750 of the donors called V segments functional above 56.7% productive rearrangements and segregating when the between-donor standard deviation exceeded 5%. A statistical classification framework was developed to diagnose cytomegalovirus status using the catalog of TCR beta chain sequences. V and J gene assignment, in a later analysis, came from comparing TCR nucleotide sequences with IMGT/GENE-DB human TR gene sequences. Using the TCRdist pipeline, a later analysis assigned CDR3 sequences along with most-parsimonious VDJ recombination scenarios. A later analysis defined each TCR beta chain by its CDR3 amino acid sequence plus V-gene family, and excluded reads lacking a unique V-gene family. In a later analysis, fewer than 650 highly shared, low-generation-probability nucleotide sequences were removed to address suspected cross-contamination and a sequencing artifact. For each public chain, a later analysis derived a clonal expansion index from normalized ranks of inferred template counts within each repertoire. Generation probabilities in a later analysis came from a VDJ recombination model fitted to out-of-frame rearrangements, and those results were checked against IGoR. In a later analysis, hypergeometric tests were used to score TCR-TCR, TCR-HLA and TCR-CMV co-occurrence, with a repertoire-size bias correction applied to TCR pairs. To estimate false discovery rates, a later analysis permuted the HLA or CMV assignments 20 times. A later analysis grouped co-occurring TCRs with DBSCAN, adding TCRdist sequence similarity when clustering within HLA-allele-positive subsets. For co-occurrence clustering, repertoires with fewer than 30,000 or more than 120,000 public chains were excluded, along with 4 to 6 repertoires with anomalous nucleotide sharing. In TCRdb, the immuneACCESS table is reduced to in-frame sequences with V and J assigned. These tables do not hold every clone; where another copy was compared, an unresolved V gene accounts for under half, and the others remain unexplained. That table is the source of V, J and clone size, and D and trimming were worked out from the DNA. This sample is represented by under 200,000 clones; 80% of them were singletons. Roughly 6.3% of the sample is taken by the ten largest.

The rearranged chain carries TRBV7-2 and TRBJ2-7; the D gene assignment is ambiguous. Sequenced input: PBMCs. The TCR comes from a male donor in good health and CMV-seropositive. The CDR3 has the sequence CASSLALTVGYEQYF. The bases are TGTGCCAGCAGCTTAGCGCTTACAGTGGGTTACGAGCAGTACTTC.